The T cell receptor beta chain under discussion was sequenced for a study of T cell responses to AZD1222 COVID-19 vaccine. Study-wide results and caveats: Epitopes outside B.1.351 and B.1.1.7 mutated regions reportedly drew nearly half of spike TCRs. Repertoire sampling happened only post peak T cell response.

Method: immunoSEQ multiplex PCR; TCRdb's copy keeps in-frame clones and lacks some. In the table there are more than 95,000 clones, around 88% of which are singletons. This clone was observed a handful of times. What it recognizes is unknown. The CDR3 length is 13 residues. The V end was cut by 5 bases, the J end by 4 bases, with 11 bases between. The germline gives CDR1 KGHSH, CDR2 LQKENI. The specimen was peripheral blood, collected on day 0 of AZD1222 vaccination. The receptor was derived from an adult in good health. The rearrangement uses TRBV18 and TRBJ1-1; D uncertain. DNA of the CDR3: TGTGCCAGCTCAGATGGGGTCCTCACTGAAGCTTTCTTT. Encoded protein: CASSDGVLTEAFF. Filled out from reference TRBV18 and TRBJ1-1, the complete variable domain reads NAGVMQNPRHLVRRRGQEARLRCSPMKGHSHVYWYRQLPEEGLKFMVYLQKENIIDESGMPKERFSAEFPKEGPSILRIQQVVRGDSAAYFCASSDGVLTEAFFGQGTRLTVV.